This note documents a single T cell receptor beta chain sequence. The antigen is not known. The PCR made use of 60 Vbeta and 13 Jbeta primers. The repertoire was sequenced with immunoSEQ multiplex PCR; TCRdb's copy has only in-frame clones and lacks some. Of some 200,000 clones detected, almost 80% appear once; the ten largest clones hold 1.5% to 2%. These donors, healthy bone marrow donors, were studied. This sample is drawn from a study of cytomegalovirus exposure and HLA in healthy donors. Germline values: CDR1 DFQATT, CDR2 SNEGSKA (reference sequence). The ends were cut back, 3 bases at V and 6 bases at J, with 7 bases in the middle. The CDR3 is made up of 11 amino acids. Overall study findings and caveats: The study reported that TCR beta sequences accurately predicted HLA-A and HLA-B alleles in most subjects. A further, later analysis showed that HLA-associated TCR beta chains (compared with equally common others) were more clonally expanded. Rarity characterized most TCR sequences, yet some public TCRs appeared in many donors.

This chain connects TRBV20-1 to TRBJ2-3; D gene unclear. The sequenced sample consisted of PBMCs. This TCR was recovered from a young man in good health and CMV-seronegative. The CDR3: CSARGSDTQYF. The CDR3 nucleotides are TGCAGTGCTAGGGGTAGCGATACGCAGTATTTT.